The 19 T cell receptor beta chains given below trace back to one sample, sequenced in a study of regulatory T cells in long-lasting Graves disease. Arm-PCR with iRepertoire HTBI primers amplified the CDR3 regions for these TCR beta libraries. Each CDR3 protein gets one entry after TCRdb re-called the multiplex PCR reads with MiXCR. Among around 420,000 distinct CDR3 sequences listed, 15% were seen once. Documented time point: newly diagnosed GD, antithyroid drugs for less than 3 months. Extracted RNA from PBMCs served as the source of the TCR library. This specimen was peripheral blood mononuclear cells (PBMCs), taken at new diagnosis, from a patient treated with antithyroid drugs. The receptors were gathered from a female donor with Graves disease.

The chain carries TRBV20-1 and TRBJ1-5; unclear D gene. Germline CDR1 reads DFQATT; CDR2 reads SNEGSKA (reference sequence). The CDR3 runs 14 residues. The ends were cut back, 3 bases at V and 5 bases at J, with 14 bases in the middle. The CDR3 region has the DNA TGCAGTGCTAGGTTCTCGGGTAAGGATCAGCCCCAGCATTTT. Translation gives CSARFSGKDQPQHF.

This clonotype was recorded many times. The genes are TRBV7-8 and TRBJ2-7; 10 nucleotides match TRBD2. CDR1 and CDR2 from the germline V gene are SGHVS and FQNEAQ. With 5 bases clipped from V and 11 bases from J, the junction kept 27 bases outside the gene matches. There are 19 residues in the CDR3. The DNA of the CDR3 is TGTGCCAGCAGCCCCCGTAGTCAGGTGCTAGCGGGAGTTTTTATCGGGAAGTACTTC. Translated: CASSPRSQVLAGVFIGKYF.

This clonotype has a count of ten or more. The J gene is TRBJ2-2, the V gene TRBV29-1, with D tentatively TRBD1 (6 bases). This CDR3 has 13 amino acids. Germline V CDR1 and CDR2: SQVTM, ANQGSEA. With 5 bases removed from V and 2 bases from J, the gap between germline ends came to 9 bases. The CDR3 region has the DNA TGCAGCGTTCAACAGGGTAACACCGGGGAGCTGTTTTTT. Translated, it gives CSVQQGNTGELFF.

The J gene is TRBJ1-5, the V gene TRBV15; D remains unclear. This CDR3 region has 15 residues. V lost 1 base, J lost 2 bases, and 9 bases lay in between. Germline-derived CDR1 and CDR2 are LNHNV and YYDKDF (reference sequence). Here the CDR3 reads CATSRAPQGNQPQHF. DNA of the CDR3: TGTGCCACCAGCAGAGCACCGCAAGGCAATCAGCCCCAGCATTTT.

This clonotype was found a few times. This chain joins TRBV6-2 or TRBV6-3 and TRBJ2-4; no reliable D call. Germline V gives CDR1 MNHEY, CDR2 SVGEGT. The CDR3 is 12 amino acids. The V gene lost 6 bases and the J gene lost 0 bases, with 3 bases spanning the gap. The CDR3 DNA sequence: TGTGCCAGCAGAGTAGCCAAAAACATTCAGTACTTC. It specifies CASRVAKNIQYF.

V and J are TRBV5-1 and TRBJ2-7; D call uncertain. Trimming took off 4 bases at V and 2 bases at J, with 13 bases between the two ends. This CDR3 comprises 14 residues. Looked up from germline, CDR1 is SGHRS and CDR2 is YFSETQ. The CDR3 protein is CASSGSLVTYEQYF. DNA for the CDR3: TGCGCCAGCAGCGGTAGTCTAGTCACCTACGAGCAGTACTTC.

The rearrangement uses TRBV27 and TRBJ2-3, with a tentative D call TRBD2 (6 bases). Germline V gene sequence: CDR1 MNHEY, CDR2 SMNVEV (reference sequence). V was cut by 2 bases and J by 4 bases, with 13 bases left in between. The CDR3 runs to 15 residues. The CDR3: CASSLRGRTPDTQYF. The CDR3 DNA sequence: TGTGCCAGCAGTTTACGGGGGAGAACCCCAGATACGCAGTATTTT.

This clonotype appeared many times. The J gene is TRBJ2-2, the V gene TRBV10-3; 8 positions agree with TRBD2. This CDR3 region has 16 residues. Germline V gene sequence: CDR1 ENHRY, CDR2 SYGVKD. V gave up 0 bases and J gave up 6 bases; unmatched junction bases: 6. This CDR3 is CAISESSGAGAGELFF. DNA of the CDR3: TGTGCCATCAGTGAGTCGAGTGGAGCGGGGGCCGGGGAGCTGTTTTTT.

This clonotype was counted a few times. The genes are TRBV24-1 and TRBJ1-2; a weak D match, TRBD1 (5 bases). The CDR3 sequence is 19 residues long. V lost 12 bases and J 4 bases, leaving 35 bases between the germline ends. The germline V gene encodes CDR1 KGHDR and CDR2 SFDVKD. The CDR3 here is CASGQLQGGLAPKIYGYTF. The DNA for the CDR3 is TGTGCCTCAGGCCAACTTCAGGGCGGCCTCGCTCCCAAAATCTATGGCTACACCTTC.

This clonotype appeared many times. CDR3 sequence: CAISEFGQSIPEAFF. For the CDR3, the DNA is TGTGCCATCAGTGAGTTCGGACAGTCAATTCCTGAAGCTTTCTTT. The rearrangement joins TRBV10-3 to TRBJ1-1, with a possible D match to TRBD1 (6 bases). This CDR3 is built from 15 residues. The ends were cut back, 1 base at V and 6 bases at J, with 15 bases in the middle. The germline CDR1 and CDR2 sequences are ENHRY and SYGVKD.

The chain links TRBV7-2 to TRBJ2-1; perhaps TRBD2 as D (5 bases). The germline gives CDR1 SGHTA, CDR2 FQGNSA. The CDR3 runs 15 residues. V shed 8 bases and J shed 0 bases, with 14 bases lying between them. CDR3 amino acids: CASSVRRSSYNEQFF. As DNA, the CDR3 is TGTGCCAGCTCCGTAAGGAGGAGCTCCTACAATGAGCAGTTCTTC.

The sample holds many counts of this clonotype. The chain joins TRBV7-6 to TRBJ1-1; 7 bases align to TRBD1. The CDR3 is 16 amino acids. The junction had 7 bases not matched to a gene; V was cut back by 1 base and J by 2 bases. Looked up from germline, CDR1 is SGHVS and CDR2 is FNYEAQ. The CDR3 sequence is CASSLGAGTVNTEAFF. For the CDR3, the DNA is TGTGCCAGCAGCTTAGGGGCCGGGACAGTCAACACTGAAGCTTTCTTT.

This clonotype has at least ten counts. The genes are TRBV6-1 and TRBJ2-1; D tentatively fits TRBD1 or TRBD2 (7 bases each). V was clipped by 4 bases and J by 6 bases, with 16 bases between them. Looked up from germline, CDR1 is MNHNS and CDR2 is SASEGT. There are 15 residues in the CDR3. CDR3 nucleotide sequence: TGTGCCAGCAGTGCCTCCAGGGGGGGTTCCAATGAGCAGTTCTTC. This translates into CASSASRGGSNEQFF.

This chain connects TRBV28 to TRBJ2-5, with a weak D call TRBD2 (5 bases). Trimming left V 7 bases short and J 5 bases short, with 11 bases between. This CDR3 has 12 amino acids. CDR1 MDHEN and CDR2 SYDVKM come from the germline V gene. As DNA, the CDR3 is TGTGCCAGCAACCGAGGGCGGGAGACCCAGTACTTC. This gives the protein CASNRGRETQYF.

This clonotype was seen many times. The CDR3 DNA is TGTGCCAGCAGTGGAGGGAACCTCTACAATGAGCAGTTCTTC. Residues: CASSGGNLYNEQFF. The chain couples TRBV2 to TRBJ2-1, with D maybe TRBD2 (5 bases). The CDR3 is 14 amino acids. V lost 4 bases to trimming and J lost 3 bases, with 10 bases between them. Germline loops: CDR1 SNHLY, CDR2 FYNNEI.

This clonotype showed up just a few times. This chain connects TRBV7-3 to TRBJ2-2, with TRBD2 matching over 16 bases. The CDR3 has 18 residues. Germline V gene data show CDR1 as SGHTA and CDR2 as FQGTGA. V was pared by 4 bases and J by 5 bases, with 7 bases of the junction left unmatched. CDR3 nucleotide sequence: TGTGCCAGCAGCTCGACGGGACTAGCGGGAGGGTGGACCGGGGAGCTGTTTTTT. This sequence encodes CASSSTGLAGGWTGELFF.

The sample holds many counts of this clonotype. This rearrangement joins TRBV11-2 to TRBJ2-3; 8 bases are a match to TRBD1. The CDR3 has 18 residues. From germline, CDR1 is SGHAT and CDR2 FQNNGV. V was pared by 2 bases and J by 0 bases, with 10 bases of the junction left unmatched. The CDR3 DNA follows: TGTGCCAGCAGCTTATCCACCCAGGGGGCTACTAGCACAGATACGCAGTATTTT. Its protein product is CASSLSTQGATSTDTQYF.

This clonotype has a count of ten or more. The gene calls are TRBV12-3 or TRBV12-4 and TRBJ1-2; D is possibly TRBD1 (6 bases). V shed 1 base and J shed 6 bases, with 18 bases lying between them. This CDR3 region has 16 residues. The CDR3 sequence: CASSLGDRSSYHGYTF. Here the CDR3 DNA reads TGTGCCAGCAGTTTAGGCGACAGGTCCTCCTATCATGGCTACACCTTC.

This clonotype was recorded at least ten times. CDR3 DNA sequence: TGCGCCAGCAGCCAAGCGGGGCCTAGCACAGATACGCAGTATTTT. Its protein is CASSQAGPSTDTQYF. The chain links TRBV4-1 to TRBJ2-3; D might be TRBD1 or TRBD2, each matching 5 bases. The length of the CDR3 is 15 residues. V lost 1 base, J lost 0 bases, and 8 bases lay in between. Per the germline V gene, CDR1 is MGHRA and CDR2 is YSYEKL.